The next 13 T cell receptor beta chains were all read from a single sample in a study of early T cells in non-severe SARS-CoV-2 infection. One entry per CDR3 protein, called by TCRdb with MiXCR from the 5' RACE reads. The data show under 90,000 distinct CDR3 sequences, with about 15% seen just once and 5% to 7.5% held by the top ten. The sample was whole blood. The receptors here all came from an adult who was a healthcare worker with PCR-confirmed SARS-CoV-2 infection or an uninfected control (not recorded which).

There are a few counts of this clonotype. This chain joins TRBV5-1 and TRBJ1-6; D call uncertain. Germline lookup yields CDR1 SGHRS and CDR2 YFSETQ. The CDR3 has 16 residues. Trimming cost V 2 bases and J 0 bases, with 9 bases left between them. In DNA, the CDR3 is TGCGCCAGCAGCTTAGATCTGAGCTCCTATAATTCACCCCTCCACTTT. It yields the protein CASSLDLSSYNSPLHF.

This clonotype has a handful of counts. The chain links TRBV7-8 to TRBJ1-2; D might be TRBD1 (5 bases). The germline CDR1 and CDR2 sequences are SGHVS and FQNEAQ. This CDR3 is 14 amino acids long. The ends were cut back, 1 base at V and 3 bases at J, with 9 bases in the middle. The CDR3 sequence: CASSLVQGDYGYTF. CDR3 DNA: TGTGCCAGCAGCTTAGTTCAGGGAGACTATGGCTACACCTTC.

This clonotype was seen more than once but under ten times. The chain uses TRBV7-8 and TRBJ2-5; D possibly corresponds to TRBD2 (5 bases). This CDR3 contains 13 residues. The V gene lost 3 bases and the J gene lost 5 bases, with 10 bases spanning the gap. Looked up from germline, CDR1 is SGHVS and CDR2 is FQNEAQ. The CDR3 loop reads CASSFRTGETQYF. CDR3 sequence (DNA): TGTGCCAGCAGCTTTAGGACTGGGGAGACCCAGTACTTC.

Many counts were recorded for this clonotype. The rearrangement links TRBV20-1 to TRBJ2-5; 12 positions match TRBD2. Germline CDR1 reads DFQATT; CDR2 reads SNEGSKA (reference sequence). Trimming cost V 2 bases and J 5 bases; bases outside gene matches: 3. This CDR3 contains 14 residues. The CDR3 nucleotides are TGCAGTGCTAGACTAGCGGGGGGGCTGGAGACCCAGTACTTC. It is translated as CSARLAGGLETQYF.

This chain uses TRBV7-2 with TRBJ2-7; possibly TRBD1 for D (5 bases). This CDR3 contains 12 residues. V was cut by 4 bases and J by 7 bases, with 11 bases left in between. The germline gives CDR1 SGHTA, CDR2 FQGNSA. The CDR3 DNA reads as TGTGCCAGCAGCTCTGCAGGGCGGGAGCAGTACTTC. This codes for CASSSAGREQYF.

This clonotype was found a few times. This sequence joins TRBV7-2 and TRBJ1-2; D is unresolved. This CDR3 is 12 amino acids long. Between the trimmed V and J ends, which lost 7 bases and 7 bases, there was a span of 13 bases. In germline, CDR1 is SGHTA, CDR2 FQGNSA. This CDR3 is CASTPEGIGYTF. CDR3 sequence (DNA): TGTGCCAGCACCCCTGAAGGGATTGGCTACACCTTC.

This clonotype was seen repeatedly, ten times or more. The rearrangement joins TRBV27 to TRBJ2-7; D is perhaps TRBD1 (5 bases). The CDR3 spans 11 residues. V lost 6 bases to trimming and J lost 4 bases, with 7 bases between them. Germline V gene sequence: CDR1 MNHEY, CDR2 SMNVEV (reference sequence). CDR3 region: CASSQGYEQYF. The CDR3 nucleotides are TGTGCCAGCAGCCAGGGTTACGAGCAGTACTTC.

The rearrangement links TRBV20-1 to TRBJ2-7; 8 nucleotides agree with TRBD2. After removal of 5 bases from V and 0 bases from J, the junction contained 6 bases not matched to a gene. Germline CDR1 DFQATT, CDR2 SNEGSKA (reference sequence). The CDR3 is 14 residues long. The CDR3 sequence: CSAEGTRVSYEQYF. CDR3 coding DNA: TGCAGTGCTGAGGGGACTAGGGTCTCCTACGAGCAGTACTTC.

This clonotype was observed a few times. The chain combines TRBV6-2 or TRBV6-3 with TRBJ1-2, with TRBD1 identical over 7 bases. The germline CDR1 and CDR2 sequences are MNHEY and SVGEGT. Trimming cost V 6 bases and J 3 bases; bases outside gene matches: 4. The CDR3 covers 13 residues. DNA of the CDR3: TGTGCCAGCAGCCCAGGACAGGACTATGGCTACACCTTC. This sequence encodes CASSPGQDYGYTF.

The chain's CDR3 is CSAGSGANTGELFF. The CDR3, as DNA: TGCAGTGCCGGAAGCGGGGCGAACACCGGGGAGCTGTTTTTT. The chain couples TRBV20-1 to TRBJ2-2, with 7 bases lining up with TRBD2. This CDR3 comprises 14 residues. The V gene end was trimmed by 6 bases and the J gene end by 0 bases; junction bases not matched to a gene: 4. CDR1 is DFQATT and CDR2 is SNEGSKA in the germline V gene (reference sequence).

This clonotype was seen only a few times. The chain uses TRBV14 and TRBJ1-3; D remains ambiguous. Trimming cost V 5 bases and J 4 bases, with 15 bases left between them. This CDR3 is built from 15 residues. Germline lookup yields CDR1 SGHDN and CDR2 FVKESK. Here the CDR3 reads CASSSSRGYGNTIYF. CDR3 DNA: TGTGCCAGCAGCTCCAGCCGAGGATACGGAAACACCATATATTTT.

The chain links TRBV12-5 to TRBJ1-5, with TRBD1 matching over 7 bases. Germline loops: CDR1 LGHNT, CDR2 FRNRAP. CDR3 size: 12 residues. Germline trimming cut 7 bases from V and 5 bases from J; bases unmatched to any gene: 2. CDR3 loop: CASAQGDQPQHF. CDR3 nucleotide sequence: TGTGCTAGTGCCCAGGGGGATCAGCCCCAGCATTTT.

This clonotype was picked up many times. The V call is TRBV6-2 or TRBV6-3, the J call TRBJ2-6; TRBD1 or TRBD2 may be the D gene (6 bases each). With 3 bases removed from V and 0 bases from J, the gap between germline ends came to 9 bases. The CDR3 contains 16 residues. CDR1 is MNHEY and CDR2 is SVGEGT in the germline V gene. CDR3 residues: CASSYEGGSGANVLTF. The CDR3 DNA sequence: TGTGCCAGCAGTTATGAGGGGGGCTCTGGGGCCAACGTCCTGACTTTC.